Below, one T cell receptor (beta chain) is given with its context. Its antigen remains unidentified. Germline V gene data show CDR1 as SGHDT and CDR2 as YYEEEE. The V segment lost 0 bases and the J segment 4 bases; nucleotides outside the gene matches: 6. The CDR3 length is 16 residues. The source of the sample is a study of cytomegalovirus exposure and HLA in healthy donors. Study-level information: Earlier sequencing of 150 million to 200 million T cells yielded under 120 million unique TCR beta sequences.

PCR employed 60 Vbeta and 13 Jbeta primers. Here immunoSEQ multiplex PCR was the method, and the copy in TCRdb shows in-frame clones only, minus some. Of approximately 160,000 clones listed, around 78% are singletons. General study results and limits: A highly shared variant cluster was judged a likely technical artifact. Researchers left out some V segments, among them TRBV6-2 and TRBV6-3, as indistinguishable.

The chain combines TRBV5-6 with TRBJ2-5; TRBD2 matches at 10 bases. The TCR originated in a woman between 35 and 50 years old in good health and CMV-seronegative. The source material was PBMCs. DNA for the CDR3: TGTGCCAGCAGCTTGGACAGCGGGAGGGCGCGAGAGACCCAGTACTTC. Its protein product is CASSLDSGRARETQYF.